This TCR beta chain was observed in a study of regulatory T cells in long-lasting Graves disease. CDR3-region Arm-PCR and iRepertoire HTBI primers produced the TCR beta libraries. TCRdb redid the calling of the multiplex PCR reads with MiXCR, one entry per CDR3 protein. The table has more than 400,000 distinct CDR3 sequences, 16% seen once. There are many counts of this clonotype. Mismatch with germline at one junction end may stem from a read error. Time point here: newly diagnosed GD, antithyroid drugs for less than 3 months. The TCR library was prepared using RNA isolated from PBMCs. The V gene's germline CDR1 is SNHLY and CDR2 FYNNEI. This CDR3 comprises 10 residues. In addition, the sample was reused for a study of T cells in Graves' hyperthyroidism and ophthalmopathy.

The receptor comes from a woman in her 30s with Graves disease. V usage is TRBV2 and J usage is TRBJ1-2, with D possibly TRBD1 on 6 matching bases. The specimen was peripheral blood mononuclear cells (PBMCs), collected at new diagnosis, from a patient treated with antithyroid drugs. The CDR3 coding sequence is TGTGCCAGCAGAAGGGAGACAGGAGCCTTC. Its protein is CASRRETGAF.